These 14 T cell receptor beta chains originate from one sample sequenced in a study of T cells after yellow fever vaccination (dated by TCRdb to the late 2010s). Library method: 5' RACE. The data were produced on an Illumina HiSeq 2500. TCRdb redid the processing of the public reads, applying fastp at Q25 and MiXCR, and retained in-frame beta chains. Every CDR3 protein is listed once, alongside the most common genes and DNA of its rows. The sample includes 300,000 to 400,000 distinct CDR3 sequences, with 6.2% observed a single time. The ten most abundant clones make up approximately 15% of the sample. This specimen's treatment or condition label, per the study, means: live attenuated yellow fever vaccine strain. Sequenced material: PBMCs, taken 5 days after the yellow fever booster vaccination. Every receptor here comes from a man younger than 45 who received the YFV17D yellow fever vaccine.

In this sample, this clonotype turned up a few times. This chain uses TRBV7-2 with TRBJ2-1; D is uncertain. Germline V lookup: CDR1 SGHTA, CDR2 FQGNSA. V was cut by 3 bases and J by 4 bases, with 10 bases left in between. The CDR3 is made up of 14 amino acids. CDR3 sequence: CASSLENGYNEQFF. CDR3 coding DNA: TGTGCCAGCAGCTTGGAGAACGGGTACAATGAGCAGTTCTTC.

This clonotype occurred many times. The V gene is TRBV20-1, the J gene TRBJ2-1; no definite D call. V dropped 5 bases and J dropped 0 bases, with 8 bases sitting between them. The CDR3 has 13 amino acids. Germline V gene sequence: CDR1 DFQATT, CDR2 SNEGSKA (reference sequence). As DNA, the CDR3 is TGCAGTGCTCCCTTCCGCTCCTACAATGAGCAGTTCTTC. This encodes CSAPFRSYNEQFF.

This chain uses TRBV7-3 with TRBJ2-7; the D call may be TRBD1 or TRBD2 (5 bases each). Trimming took 0 bases from V and 4 from J, leaving 10 bases between them. This CDR3 region has 14 residues. Germline assignment: CDR1 SGHTA and CDR2 FQGTGA. As DNA, the CDR3 is TGTGCCAGCAGCTTAACTGCTGAGGGGTACGAGCAGTACTTC. This translates into CASSLTAEGYEQYF.

This chain uses TRBV7-2 with TRBJ2-5; 8 bases match TRBD2. The CDR3 runs 15 residues. V lost 3 bases to trimming and J lost 2 bases; unmatched junction nucleotides: 5. Per the germline V gene, CDR1 is SGHTA and CDR2 is FQGNSA. The CDR3 here is CASSFRASGQETQYF. The CDR3 region has the DNA TGTGCCAGCAGCTTCCGGGCTAGCGGGCAAGAGACCCAGTACTTC.

The gene calls are TRBV6-5 and TRBJ2-7; 7 nucleotides line up with TRBD2. The CDR3 runs to 16 residues. Germline values: CDR1 MNHEY, CDR2 SVGAGI. The V and J ends lost 2 bases and 6 bases, in that order; junction bases with no gene match: 13. CDR3 DNA: TGTGCCAGCAGTTACCCCGCTAGCGGTTCTGACCTCGAGCAGTACTTC. Protein sequence: CASSYPASGSDLEQYF.

The chain uses TRBV7-9 and TRBJ2-1, with 15 nucleotides matching TRBD2. With V trimmed by 3 bases and J by 6 bases, 6 bases remained unmatched. The length of the CDR3 is 17 residues. CDR1 is SEHNR and CDR2 is FQNEAQ in the germline V gene (reference sequence). CDR3 sequence reads: CASSFPGLAGGGNEQFF. The CDR3 nucleotides read TGTGCCAGCAGCTTTCCCGGACTAGCGGGAGGGGGCAATGAGCAGTTCTTC.

In its sample, this clonotype was seen many times. The chain couples TRBV11-2 to TRBJ1-6, with D possibly matching TRBD1 (5 bases). There are 14 residues in the CDR3. Germline V CDR1 and CDR2: SGHAT, FQNNGV. V lost 3 bases to trimming and J lost 6 bases, with 9 bases between them. CDR3: CASSLTDLNSPLHF. CDR3 DNA: TGTGCCAGCAGCTTGACAGACCTTAATTCACCCCTCCACTTT.

This clonotype came up a few times. This chain connects TRBV7-9 to TRBJ1-6; 8 bases fit TRBD1. CDR1 is SEHNR and CDR2 is FQNEAQ in the germline V gene (reference sequence). Trimming cost V 6 bases and J 5 bases; bases outside gene matches: 3. The length of the CDR3 is 14 residues. For the CDR3, the DNA is TGTGCCAGCAGGGAGACAGGGGATAATTCACCCCTCCACTTT. Translated, it gives CASRETGDNSPLHF.

With respect to this clonotype: At one end the junction does not follow the germline gene, possibly because of a read error. The genes are TRBV20-1 and TRBJ2-7, with D perhaps TRBD2 (6 bases). Per germline, CDR1 DFQATT and CDR2 SNEGSKA (reference sequence). This CDR3 comprises 14 residues. The CDR3 reads CCARGLSSSYEQYF. DNA of the CDR3: TGCTGTGCTAGGGGACTTTCGAGCTCCTACGAGCAGTACTTC.

The chain employs TRBV6-1 and TRBJ2-5; a weak D match, TRBD2 (6 bases). Trimming pared 3 bases from V and 5 bases from J, leaving 13 bases between. The CDR3 extends over 14 amino acids. CDR1 is MNHNS, CDR2 SASEGT, per germline. The CDR3 loop reads CASSDWTNRETQYF. CDR3 nucleotide sequence: TGTGCCAGCAGTGATTGGACTAACAGGGAGACCCAGTACTTC.

Ten or more counts support this clonotype. The V call is TRBV20-1, the J call TRBJ2-5, with 8 bases lining up with TRBD2. This CDR3 is 13 amino acids long. With V trimmed by 5 bases and J by 2 bases, 4 bases remained unmatched. Germline V gene data show CDR1 as DFQATT and CDR2 as SNEGSKA (reference sequence). The CDR3 DNA reads TGCAGTGCTCATACTAGCGGACAAGAGACCCAGTACTTC. As protein: CSAHTSGQETQYF.

This sequence joins TRBV5-6 and TRBJ2-1, with D hard to call. This CDR3 spans 15 amino acids. Germline V lookup: CDR1 SGHDT, CDR2 YYEEEE. Trimming cost V 2 bases and J 0 bases, with 9 bases left between them. In DNA, the CDR3 is TGTGCCAGCAGCTTTAATATTGCCTCCTACAATGAGCAGTTCTTC. Its protein product is CASSFNIASYNEQFF.

This clonotype was seen only a few times. The chain joins TRBV3-1 to TRBJ2-1; a weak D match, TRBD2 (5 bases). The germline V gene encodes CDR1 LGHDT and CDR2 YNNKEL (reference sequence). V was clipped by 6 bases and J by 6 bases, with 18 bases between them. The CDR3 covers 15 residues. The CDR3 coding sequence is TGTGCCAGCAGAGGAAGGGCCCCGAGGGCCAATGAGCAGTTCTTC. Translating gives CASRGRAPRANEQFF.

The rearrangement joins TRBV19 to TRBJ1-1; tentatively, D is TRBD1 (5 bases). V gave up 9 bases and J gave up 5 bases, with 13 bases separating them. Germline CDR1 and CDR2: LNHDA and SQIVND (reference sequence). The CDR3 has 12 amino acids. CDR3 amino acids: CASSKGPTEAFF. CDR3 coding DNA: TGTGCCAGCTCGAAGGGGCCAACTGAAGCTTTCTTT.